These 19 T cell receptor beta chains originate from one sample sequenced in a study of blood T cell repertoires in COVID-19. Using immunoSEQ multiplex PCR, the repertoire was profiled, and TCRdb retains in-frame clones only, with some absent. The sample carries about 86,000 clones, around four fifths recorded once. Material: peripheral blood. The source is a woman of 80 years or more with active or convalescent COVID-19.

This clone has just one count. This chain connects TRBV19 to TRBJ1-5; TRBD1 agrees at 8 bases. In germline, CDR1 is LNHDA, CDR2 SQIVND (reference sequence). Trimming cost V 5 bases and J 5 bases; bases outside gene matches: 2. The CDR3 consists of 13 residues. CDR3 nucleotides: TGTGCCAGTAGTGACAGGGGTGATCAGCCCCAGCATTTT. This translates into CASSDRGDQPQHF.

This CDR3 reads CASSEIDRGNTIYF. In nucleotides, the CDR3 is TGTGCCAGCAGTGAAATCGACAGGGGCAACACCATATATTTT. The chain combines TRBV6-1 with TRBJ1-3; TRBD1 agrees at 8 bases. The CDR3 loop spans 14 amino acids. Germline V gene sequence: CDR1 MNHNS, CDR2 SASEGT. With V trimmed by 2 bases and J by 7 bases, 4 bases remained unmatched.

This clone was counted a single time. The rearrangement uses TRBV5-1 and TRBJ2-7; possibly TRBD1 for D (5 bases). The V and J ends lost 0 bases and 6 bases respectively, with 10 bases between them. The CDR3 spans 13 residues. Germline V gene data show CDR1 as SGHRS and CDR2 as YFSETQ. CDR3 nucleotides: TGCGCCAGCAGCTTGGATGCAGGGCTCGAGCAGTACTTC. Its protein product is CASSLDAGLEQYF.

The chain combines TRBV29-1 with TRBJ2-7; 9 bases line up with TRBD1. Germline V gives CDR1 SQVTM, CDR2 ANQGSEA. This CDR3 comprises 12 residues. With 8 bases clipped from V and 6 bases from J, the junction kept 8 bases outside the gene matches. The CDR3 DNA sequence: TGCAGCTCCGGGACAGGGTGGGGCGAGCAGTACTTC. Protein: CSSGTGWGEQYF.

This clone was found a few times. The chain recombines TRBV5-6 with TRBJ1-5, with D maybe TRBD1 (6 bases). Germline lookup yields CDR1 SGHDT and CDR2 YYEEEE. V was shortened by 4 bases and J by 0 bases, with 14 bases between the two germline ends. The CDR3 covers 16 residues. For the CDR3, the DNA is TGTGCCAGCAGCAGGGGGGGCAGCTATAGCAATCAGCCCCAGCATTTT. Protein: CASSRGGSYSNQPQHF. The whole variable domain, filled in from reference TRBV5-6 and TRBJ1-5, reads DAGVTQSPTHLIKTRGQQVTLRCSPKSGHDTVSWYQQALGQGPQFIFQYYEEEERQRGNFPDRFSGHQFPNYSSELNVNALLLGDSALYLCASSRGGSYSNQPQHFGDGTRLSIL.

In DNA, the CDR3 is TGCGCCAGCAGCTTGGGAGAAGACGAGCAGTACTTC. The encoded protein is CASSLGEDEQYF. The genes are TRBV5-1 and TRBJ2-7; D gene uncertain. The germline CDR1 and CDR2 sequences are SGHRS and YFSETQ. The CDR3 sequence is 12 residues long. The ends were cut back, 0 bases at V and 5 bases at J, with 6 bases in the middle.

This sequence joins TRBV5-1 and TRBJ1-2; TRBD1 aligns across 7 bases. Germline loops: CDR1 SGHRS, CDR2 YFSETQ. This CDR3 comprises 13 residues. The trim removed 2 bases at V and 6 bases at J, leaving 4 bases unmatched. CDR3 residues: CASSLQGLDGYTF. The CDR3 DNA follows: TGCGCCAGCAGCTTACAGGGGTTGGATGGCTACACCTTC. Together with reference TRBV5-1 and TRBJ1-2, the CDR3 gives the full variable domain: KAGVTQTPRYLIKTRGQQVTLSCSPISGHRSVSWYQQTPGQGLQFLFEYFSETQRNKGNFPGRFSGRQFSNSRSEMNVSTLELGDSALYLCASSLQGLDGYTFGSGTRLTVV.

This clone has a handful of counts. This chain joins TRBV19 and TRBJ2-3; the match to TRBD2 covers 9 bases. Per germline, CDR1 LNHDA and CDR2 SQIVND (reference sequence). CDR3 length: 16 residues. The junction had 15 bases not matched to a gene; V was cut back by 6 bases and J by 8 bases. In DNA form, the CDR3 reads TGTGCCAGTAGCGGAAGTCTAGCGGGACCGGTGGGTACGCAGTATTTT. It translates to CASSGSLAGPVGTQYF. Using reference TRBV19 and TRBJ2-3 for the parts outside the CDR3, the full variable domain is DGGITQSPKYLFRKEGQNVTLSCEQNLNHDAMYWYRQDPGQGLRLIYYSQIVNDFQKGDIAEGYSVSREKKESFPLTVTSAQKNPTAFYLCASSGSLAGPVGTQYFGPGTRLTVL.

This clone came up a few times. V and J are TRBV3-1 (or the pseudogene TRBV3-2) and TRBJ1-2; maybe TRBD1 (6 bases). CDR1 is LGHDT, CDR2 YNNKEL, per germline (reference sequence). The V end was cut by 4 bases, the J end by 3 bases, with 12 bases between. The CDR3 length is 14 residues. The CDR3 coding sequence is TGTGCCAGCAGCCCGACAGGACCTTACTATGGCTACACCTTC. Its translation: CASSPTGPYYGYTF.

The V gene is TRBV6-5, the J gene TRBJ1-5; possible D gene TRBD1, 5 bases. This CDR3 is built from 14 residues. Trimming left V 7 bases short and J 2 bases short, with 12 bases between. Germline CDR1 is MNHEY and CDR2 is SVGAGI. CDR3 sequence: CASKGSWGNQPQHF. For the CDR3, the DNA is TGTGCCAGCAAGGGGTCGTGGGGCAATCAGCCCCAGCATTTT.

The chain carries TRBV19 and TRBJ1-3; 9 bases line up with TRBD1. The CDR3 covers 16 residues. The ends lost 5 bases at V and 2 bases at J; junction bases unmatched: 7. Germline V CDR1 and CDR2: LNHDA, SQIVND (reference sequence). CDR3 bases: TGTGCCAGTAGTCCACAGGGGGCGCGGACTGGAAACACCATATATTTT. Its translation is CASSPQGARTGNTIYF.

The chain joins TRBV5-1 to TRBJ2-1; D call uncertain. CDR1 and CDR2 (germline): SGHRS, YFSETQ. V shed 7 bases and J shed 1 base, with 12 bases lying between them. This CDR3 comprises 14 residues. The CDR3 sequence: CASPPFQSYNEQFF. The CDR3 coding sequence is TGCGCCAGCCCCCCGTTCCAGTCCTACAATGAGCAGTTCTTC. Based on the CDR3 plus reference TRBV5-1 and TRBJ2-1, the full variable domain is KAGVTQTPRYLIKTRGQQVTLSCSPISGHRSVSWYQQTPGQGLQFLFEYFSETQRNKGNFPGRFSGRQFSNSRSEMNVSTLELGDSALYLCASPPFQSYNEQFFGPGTRLTVL.

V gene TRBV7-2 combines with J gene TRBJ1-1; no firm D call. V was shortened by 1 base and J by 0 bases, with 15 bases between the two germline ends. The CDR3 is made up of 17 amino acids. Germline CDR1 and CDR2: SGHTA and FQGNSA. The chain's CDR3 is CASSLGLGRTVNTEAFF. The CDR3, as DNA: TGTGCCAGCAGCTTAGGCTTAGGGAGGACGGTGAACACTGAAGCTTTCTTT.

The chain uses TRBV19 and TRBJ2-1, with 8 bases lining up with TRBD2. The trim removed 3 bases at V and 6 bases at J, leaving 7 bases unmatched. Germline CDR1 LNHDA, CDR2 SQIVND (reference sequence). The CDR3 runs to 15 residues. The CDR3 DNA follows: TGTGCCAGTAGTATTCAAGCCGGGACTAGCAATGAGCAGTTCTTC. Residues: CASSIQAGTSNEQFF.

The DNA of the CDR3 is TGTGCCAGCAGCCCCCGGACAGGGTCTGGGGAGACCCAGTACTTC. Translation gives CASSPRTGSGETQYF. The chain carries TRBV11-3 and TRBJ2-5; 8 bases agree with TRBD1. The CDR3 covers 15 residues. CDR1 and CDR2 (germline): SGHNT, YENEEA. Trimming removed 5 bases from V and 5 bases from J; junction bases left unmatched: 10.

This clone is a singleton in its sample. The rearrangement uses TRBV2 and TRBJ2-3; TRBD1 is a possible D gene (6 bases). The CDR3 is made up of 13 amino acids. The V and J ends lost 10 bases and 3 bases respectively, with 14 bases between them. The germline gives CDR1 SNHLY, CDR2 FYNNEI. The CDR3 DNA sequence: TGTGCCATCACACAGGGCTCGACAGATACGCAGTATTTT. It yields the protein CAITQGSTDTQYF. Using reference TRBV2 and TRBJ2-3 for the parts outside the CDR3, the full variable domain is EPEVTQTPSHQVTQMGQEVILRCVPISNHLYFYWYRQILGQKVEFLVSFYNNEISEKSEIFDDQFSVERPDGSNFTLKIRSTKLEDSAMYFCAITQGSTDTQYFGPGTRLTVL.

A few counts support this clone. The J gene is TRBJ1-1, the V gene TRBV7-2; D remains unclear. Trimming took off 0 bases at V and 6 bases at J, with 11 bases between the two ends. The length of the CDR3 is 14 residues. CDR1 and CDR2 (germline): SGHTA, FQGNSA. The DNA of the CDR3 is TGTGCCAGCAGCTTAGCCTTGGGCAGTTCTGAAGCTTTCTTT. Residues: CASSLALGSSEAFF.

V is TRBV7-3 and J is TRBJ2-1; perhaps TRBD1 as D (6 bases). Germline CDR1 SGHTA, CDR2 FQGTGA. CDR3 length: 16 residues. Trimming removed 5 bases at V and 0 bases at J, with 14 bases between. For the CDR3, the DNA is TGTGCCAGCAGCACCTTTGACAGGAGCTCCTACAATGAGCAGTTCTTC. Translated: CASSTFDRSSYNEQFF.

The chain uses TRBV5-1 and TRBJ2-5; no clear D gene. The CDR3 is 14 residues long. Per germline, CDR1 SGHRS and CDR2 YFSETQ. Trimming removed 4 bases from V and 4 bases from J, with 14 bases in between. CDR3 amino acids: CASSPLGSGETQYF. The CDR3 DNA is TGCGCCAGCAGCCCCCTAGGCTCGGGAGAGACCCAGTACTTC.